This TCR beta chain was captured in a study of early T cells in non-severe SARS-CoV-2 infection. The CDR3 runs to 19 residues. J gave up 6 bases and V 2 bases, and 17 bases lay outside the gene matches. Germline V gene lookup returns CDR1 LGHNA and CDR2 YSLEER. TCRdb reprocessed the 5' RACE reads with MiXCR, giving one entry per CDR3 protein. The sample includes fewer than 35,000 distinct CDR3 sequences, about 5.7% of them seen just once. What was sequenced was whole blood. The receptor's source is an adult who was a healthcare worker with PCR-confirmed SARS-CoV-2 infection or an uninfected control (not recorded which). The chain employs TRBV4-3 and TRBJ2-3, with 10 bases that match TRBD2. The CDR3 loop reads CASSQTAGLAPPGMDTQYF. The CDR3, as DNA: TGCGCCAGCAGCCAAACTGCGGGACTAGCGCCCCCCGGGATGGATACGCAGTATTTT.